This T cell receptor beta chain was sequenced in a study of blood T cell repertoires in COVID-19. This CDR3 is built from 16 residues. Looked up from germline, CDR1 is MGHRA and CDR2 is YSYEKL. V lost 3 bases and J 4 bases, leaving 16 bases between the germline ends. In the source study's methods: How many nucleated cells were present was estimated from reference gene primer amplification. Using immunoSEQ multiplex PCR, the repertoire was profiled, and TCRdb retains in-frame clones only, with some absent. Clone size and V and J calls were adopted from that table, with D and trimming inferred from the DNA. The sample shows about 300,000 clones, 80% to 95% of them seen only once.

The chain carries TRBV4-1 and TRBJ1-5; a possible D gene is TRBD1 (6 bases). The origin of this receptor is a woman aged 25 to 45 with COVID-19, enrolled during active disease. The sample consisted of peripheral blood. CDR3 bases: TGCGCCAGCAGCCACGCCCTGCAGGGGCGTAATCAGCCCCAGCATTTT. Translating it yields CASSHALQGRNQPQHF.